These T cell receptor beta chains were read from a single sample in a study of patients and donors after allogeneic stem cell transplantation. TCRdb independently ran MiXCR on the RT-PCR reads; one entry per CDR3 protein. The table shows 410,000 or so distinct CDR3 sequences, with 16% occurring only once. The sequenced sample consisted of blood, either unsorted or a sorted T cell fraction (not recorded which). These receptors all stem from a human donor who was either an allogeneic HSCT recipient or a stem cell or donor lymphocyte infusion donor (not recorded which). It is not recorded whose cells these are; they may come from a transplant donor. Both conserved end residues are part of each CDR3. A D gene is named only where the DNA matches it firmly. Rows give clone size only sometimes, using once, few, many, or a class for an expanded clone.

v_call: TRBV7-2
j_call: TRBJ2-7
cdr3_length: 15
d_call: NA
clone_size: NA
cdr3_aa: CASSFGRPPSYEQYF
cdr3_nt: TGTGCCAGCAGCTTTGGAAGGCCCCCGTCCTACGAGCAGTACTTC

v_call: TRBV5-1
j_call: TRBJ2-7
cdr3_length: 14
d_call: NA
clone_size: NA
cdr3_aa: CASSFHPSSYEQYF
cdr3_nt: TGCGCCAGCAGCTTTCACCCGAGCTCCTACGAGCAGTACTTC

v_call: TRBV6-2/TRBV6-3
j_call: TRBJ2-7
cdr3_length: 12
d_call: NA
clone_size: NA
cdr3_aa: CASSYYRYEQYF
cdr3_nt: TGTGCCAGCAGTTACTATCGCTACGAGCAGTACTTC

v_call: TRBV20-1
j_call: TRBJ2-7
cdr3_length: 15
d_call: NA
clone_size: few
cdr3_aa: CSATSRGRGSYEQYF
cdr3_nt: TGCAGTGCAACGTCTAGGGGACGGGGATCTTACGAGCAGTACTTC

v_call: TRBV11-2
j_call: TRBJ2-7
cdr3_length: 17
d_call: NA
clone_size: NA
cdr3_aa: CASSLVVGAGPTYEQYF
cdr3_nt: TGTGCCAGCAGCTTAGTTGTGGGCGCAGGCCCAACCTACGAGCAGTACTTC

v_call: TRBV18
j_call: TRBJ2-1
cdr3_length: 15
d_call: NA
clone_size: NA
cdr3_aa: CASSESISRGSEQFF
cdr3_nt: TGTGCCAGCTCAGAGTCGATAAGCCGGGGAAGTGAGCAGTTCTTC

v_call: TRBV20-1
j_call: TRBJ2-1
cdr3_length: 13
d_call: TRBD2
clone_size: many
cdr3_aa: CSAKTSGYNEQFF
cdr3_nt: TGCAGTGCTAAGACTAGCGGCTACAATGAGCAGTTCTTC

v_call: TRBV7-9
j_call: TRBJ2-7
cdr3_length: 15
d_call: NA
clone_size: NA
cdr3_aa: CASSSPYRALHEQYF
cdr3_nt: TGTGCCAGCAGCTCCCCATACCGGGCTCTACACGAGCAGTACTTC

v_call: TRBV30
j_call: TRBJ1-5
cdr3_length: 15
d_call: NA
clone_size: few
cdr3_aa: CAWSVRSGSNQPQHF
cdr3_nt: TGTGCCTGGAGTGTACGATCTGGTAGCAATCAGCCCCAGCATTTT

v_call: TRBV7-2
j_call: TRBJ2-1
cdr3_length: 18
d_call: TRBD2
clone_size: few
cdr3_aa: CASSLAEGGGASYNEQFF
cdr3_nt: TGTGCCAGCAGCTTAGCCGAGGGCGGGGGTGCCTCCTACAATGAGCAGTTCTTC

v_call: TRBV20-1
j_call: TRBJ2-5
cdr3_length: 14
d_call: NA
clone_size: few
cdr3_aa: CSAGPGDVQETQYF
cdr3_nt: TGCAGCGCGGGGCCAGGGGACGTCCAAGAGACCCAGTACTTC

v_call: TRBV27
j_call: TRBJ2-3
cdr3_length: 17
d_call: TRBD2
clone_size: once
cdr3_aa: CASSLVLAGGPTDTQYF
cdr3_nt: TGTGCCAGCAGTTTAGTTCTAGCGGGGGGCCCCACAGATACGCAGTATTTT

v_call: TRBV3-1
j_call: TRBJ2-7
cdr3_length: 17
d_call: TRBD2
clone_size: few
cdr3_aa: CASSQQTLAGMTYEQYF
cdr3_nt: TGTGCCAGCAGCCAGCAAACCCTAGCGGGGATGACCTACGAGCAGTACTTC

v_call: TRBV10-3
j_call: TRBJ2-1
cdr3_length: 18
d_call: TRBD2
clone_size: few
cdr3_aa: CAISELAGGLYSYNEQFF
cdr3_nt: TGTGCCATCAGTGAACTAGCGGGAGGACTTTATTCCTACAATGAGCAGTTCTTC

v_call: TRBV9
j_call: TRBJ1-2
cdr3_length: 16
d_call: NA
clone_size: few
cdr3_aa: CASSLPGPGALYGYTF
cdr3_nt: TGTGCCAGCAGTTTACCGGGACCGGGCGCCCTCTATGGCTACACCTTC

v_call: TRBV10-3
j_call: TRBJ2-5
cdr3_length: 12
d_call: NA
clone_size: many
cdr3_aa: CAISEPAGTQYF
cdr3_nt: TGTGCCATCAGTGAACCTGCCGGGACCCAGTACTTC

v_call: TRBV4-3
j_call: TRBJ2-1
cdr3_length: 19
d_call: NA
clone_size: many
cdr3_aa: CASSQFYGTGTPRGNEQFF
cdr3_nt: TGCGCCAGCAGCCAATTCTACGGGACCGGGACGCCGAGGGGCAATGAGCAGTTCTTC

v_call: TRBV5-1
j_call: TRBJ2-2
cdr3_length: 15
d_call: NA
clone_size: NA
cdr3_aa: CASSTGTPNIRELFF
cdr3_nt: TGCGCCAGCAGCACCGGGACTCCCAATATCCGGGAGCTGTTTTTT

v_call: TRBV20-1
j_call: TRBJ1-5
cdr3_length: 13
d_call: NA
clone_size: NA
cdr3_aa: CSAQRGINQPQHF
cdr3_nt: TGCAGTGCCCAAAGGGGGATCAATCAGCCCCAGCATTTT

v_call: TRBV5-6
j_call: TRBJ1-1
cdr3_length: 16
d_call: NA
clone_size: NA
cdr3_aa: CASSSGGASKNTEAFF
cdr3_nt: TGTGCCAGCAGCTCTGGAGGGGCCAGCAAGAACACTGAAGCTTTCTTT

v_call: TRBV7-9
j_call: TRBJ2-1
cdr3_length: 13
d_call: NA
clone_size: few
cdr3_aa: CASSLLQGNEQFF
cdr3_nt: TGTGCCAGCAGCTTATTACAGGGTAATGAGCAGTTCTTC

v_call: TRBV5-8
j_call: TRBJ1-6
cdr3_length: 15
d_call: NA
clone_size: NA
cdr3_aa: CASSSSHRANSPLHF
cdr3_nt: TGTGCCAGCAGCTCCTCCCACAGGGCCAATTCACCCCTCCACTTT

v_call: TRBV12-3/TRBV12-4
j_call: TRBJ2-7
cdr3_length: 17
d_call: NA
clone_size: many
cdr3_aa: CASSLARAHWGAYEQYF
cdr3_nt: TGTGCCAGCAGTTTAGCGAGGGCTCATTGGGGGGCCTACGAGCAGTACTTC

v_call: TRBV4-1
j_call: TRBJ1-3
cdr3_length: 17
d_call: TRBD1
clone_size: few
cdr3_aa: CASSQAGTGPSGNTIYF
cdr3_nt: TGCGCCAGCAGCCAAGCCGGGACAGGGCCCTCTGGAAACACCATATATTTT

v_call: TRBV6-1
j_call: TRBJ2-6
cdr3_length: 18
d_call: TRBD2
clone_size: few
cdr3_aa: CASSEFSRGGTGANVLTF
cdr3_nt: TGTGCCAGCAGTGAATTCTCCCGGGGGGGTACCGGGGCCAACGTCCTGACTTTC

v_call: TRBV12-3/TRBV12-4
j_call: TRBJ1-1
cdr3_length: 17
d_call: TRBD1
clone_size: NA
cdr3_aa: CASNLPGQGFGSTEAFF
cdr3_nt: TGTGCCAGCAACCTTCCGGGACAGGGGTTTGGCAGCACTGAAGCTTTCTTT

v_call: TRBV7-2
j_call: TRBJ1-5
cdr3_length: 16
d_call: NA
clone_size: few
cdr3_aa: CASSPHPRQNNQPQHF
cdr3_nt: TGTGCCAGCAGCCCGCATCCGAGACAGAACAATCAGCCCCAGCATTTT

v_call: TRBV7-8
j_call: TRBJ2-6
cdr3_length: 18
d_call: TRBD1
clone_size: NA
cdr3_aa: CASSKGGRVAYGANVLTF
cdr3_nt: TGTGCCAGCAGCAAAGGGGGCAGGGTAGCATATGGGGCCAACGTCCTGACTTTC

v_call: TRBV12-3/TRBV12-4
j_call: TRBJ2-2
cdr3_length: 15
d_call: TRBD1
clone_size: many
cdr3_aa: CASSSGQGVTGELFF
cdr3_nt: TGTGCCAGCAGTTCCGGACAGGGGGTCACCGGGGAGCTGTTTTTT

v_call: TRBV5-1
j_call: TRBJ2-7
cdr3_length: 15
d_call: TRBD2
clone_size: NA
cdr3_aa: CASSREGQPHYEQYF
cdr3_nt: TGCGCCAGCAGCCGGGAGGGGCAGCCTCACTACGAGCAGTACTTC

v_call: TRBV6-5
j_call: TRBJ1-5
cdr3_length: 14
d_call: NA
clone_size: NA
cdr3_aa: CASSSYGSNQPQHF
cdr3_nt: TGTGCCAGCAGTTCTTATGGATCGAATCAGCCCCAGCATTTT

v_call: TRBV7-3
j_call: TRBJ2-1
cdr3_length: 13
d_call: TRBD2
clone_size: NA
cdr3_aa: CASTMLAGDEQFF
cdr3_nt: TGTGCCAGCACAATGCTAGCGGGGGATGAGCAGTTCTTC

v_call: TRBV15
j_call: TRBJ1-5
cdr3_length: 13
d_call: NA
clone_size: NA
cdr3_aa: CATSRDTGQPQHF
cdr3_nt: TGTGCCACCAGCAGAGATACCGGGCAGCCCCAGCATTTT

v_call: TRBV6-1
j_call: TRBJ2-3
cdr3_length: 14
d_call: NA
clone_size: NA
cdr3_aa: CASRRTSSTDTQYF
cdr3_nt: TGTGCCAGCAGGAGAACCTCTAGCACAGATACGCAGTATTTT

v_call: TRBV5-1
j_call: TRBJ1-2
cdr3_length: 16
d_call: NA
clone_size: many
cdr3_aa: CASSLSSSGVNYGYTF
cdr3_nt: TGCGCCAGCAGCTTGAGTTCCAGCGGGGTCAACTATGGCTACACCTTC

v_call: TRBV7-9
j_call: TRBJ2-2
cdr3_length: 15
d_call: NA
clone_size: few
cdr3_aa: CASSPPGPPSRELFF
cdr3_nt: TGTGCCAGCAGCCCCCCGGGGCCCCCAAGTAGGGAGCTGTTTTTT

v_call: TRBV6-2/TRBV6-3
j_call: TRBJ2-2
cdr3_length: 18
d_call: TRBD2
clone_size: NA
cdr3_aa: CASSYPKLRGGSTGELFF
cdr3_nt: TGTGCCAGCAGTTATCCGAAGTTGCGGGGGGGCAGCACCGGGGAGCTGTTTTTT

v_call: TRBV7-2
j_call: TRBJ2-1
cdr3_length: 17
d_call: TRBD2
clone_size: NA
cdr3_aa: CASSSRTSGFSYNEQFF
cdr3_nt: TGTGCCAGCAGCTCCCGGACTAGCGGATTCTCCTACAATGAGCAGTTCTTC

v_call: TRBV12-3/TRBV12-4
j_call: TRBJ2-7
cdr3_length: 17
d_call: NA
clone_size: few
cdr3_aa: CASSPDGWLMGEYEQYF
cdr3_nt: TGTGCCAGCAGTCCAGACGGTTGGTTGATGGGGGAATACGAGCAGTACTTC

v_call: TRBV4-3
j_call: TRBJ1-2
cdr3_length: 17
d_call: TRBD1
clone_size: NA
cdr3_aa: CASSRTGQGTSNYGYTF
cdr3_nt: TGCGCCAGCAGCCGAACGGGACAGGGCACATCTAACTATGGCTACACCTTC

v_call: TRBV11-2
j_call: TRBJ1-4
cdr3_length: 16
d_call: NA
clone_size: NA
cdr3_aa: CASSLGSWATNEKLFF
cdr3_nt: TGTGCCAGCAGCTTGGGGTCATGGGCAACTAATGAAAAACTGTTTTTT

v_call: TRBV20-1
j_call: TRBJ2-7
cdr3_length: 11
d_call: NA
clone_size: few
cdr3_aa: CSAPSPYEQYF
cdr3_nt: TGCAGTGCTCCAAGTCCCTACGAGCAGTACTTC

v_call: TRBV15
j_call: TRBJ1-4
cdr3_length: 14
d_call: NA
clone_size: few
cdr3_aa: CATSMGIANEKLFF
cdr3_nt: TGTGCCACCAGCATGGGGATAGCTAATGAAAAACTGTTTTTT

v_call: TRBV20-1
j_call: TRBJ1-5
cdr3_length: 16
d_call: NA
clone_size: many
cdr3_aa: CSAAYSPGRINQPQHF
cdr3_nt: TGCAGTGCTGCCTATTCTCCGGGACGGATAAATCAGCCCCAGCATTTT

v_call: TRBV12-5
j_call: TRBJ2-3
cdr3_length: 13
d_call: NA
clone_size: few
cdr3_aa: CASGLTYTDTQYF
cdr3_nt: TGTGCTAGTGGTTTGACGTACACAGATACGCAGTATTTT

v_call: TRBV24-1
j_call: TRBJ2-1
cdr3_length: 14
d_call: TRBD2
clone_size: many
cdr3_aa: CATSDASGGNEQFF
cdr3_nt: TGTGCCACCAGTGACGCTAGCGGGGGCAATGAGCAGTTCTTC

v_call: TRBV10-3
j_call: TRBJ1-5
cdr3_length: 19
d_call: NA
clone_size: NA
cdr3_aa: CAISESRPGTLNSNQPQHF
cdr3_nt: TGTGCCATCAGTGAGAGCAGGCCCGGGACCCTTAACAGCAATCAGCCCCAGCATTTT

v_call: TRBV5-1
j_call: TRBJ2-5
cdr3_length: 16
d_call: TRBD2
clone_size: many
cdr3_aa: CASSAGLAGGAGTQYF
cdr3_nt: TGCGCCAGCAGCGCGGGACTAGCGGGAGGAGCAGGGACCCAGTACTTC

v_call: TRBV6-2/TRBV6-3
j_call: TRBJ2-1
cdr3_length: 15
d_call: TRBD2
clone_size: NA
cdr3_aa: CASSLSSGGFNEQFF
cdr3_nt: TGTGCCAGCAGCCTTTCTAGCGGGGGTTTCAATGAGCAGTTCTTC

v_call: TRBV12-3/TRBV12-4
j_call: TRBJ2-1
cdr3_length: 16
d_call: NA
clone_size: NA
cdr3_aa: CASSPWTHDLYNEQFF
cdr3_nt: TGTGCCAGCAGTCCATGGACCCACGATCTTTACAATGAGCAGTTCTTC

v_call: TRBV5-1
j_call: TRBJ2-4
cdr3_length: 16
d_call: TRBD1
clone_size: once
cdr3_aa: CASSLGTGGTKNIQYF
cdr3_nt: TGCGCCAGCAGCTTGGGGACAGGGGGGACCAAAAACATTCAGTACTTC

v_call: TRBV4-1
j_call: TRBJ2-3
cdr3_length: 14
d_call: NA
clone_size: NA
cdr3_aa: CASSQPRGGDTQYF
cdr3_nt: TGCGCCAGCAGCCAACCCAGGGGGGGGGATACGCAGTATTTT

v_call: TRBV5-6
j_call: TRBJ1-2
cdr3_length: 17
d_call: NA
clone_size: NA
cdr3_aa: CASSLEGPSRPNYGYTF
cdr3_nt: TGTGCCAGCAGTCTTGAGGGCCCCAGCCGGCCAAACTATGGCTACACCTTC

v_call: TRBV20-1
j_call: TRBJ2-5
cdr3_length: 15
d_call: TRBD2
clone_size: few
cdr3_aa: CSARDASGPQETQYF
cdr3_nt: TGCAGTGCTAGAGATGCTAGCGGCCCTCAAGAGACCCAGTACTTC